This T cell receptor beta chain was found in a study of T cell responses to AZD1222 COVID-19 vaccine. CDR3 length: 15 amino acids. The germline V gene encodes CDR1 GTSNPN and CDR2 SVGIG (reference sequence). V was pared by 0 bases and J by 5 bases, with 16 bases between. As regards this clone: The antigen is undetermined.

Study-level results: The repertoires were collected only after the peak T cell response. At baseline, just a handful of AZD1222 recipients tested seropositive.

Using immunoSEQ multiplex PCR, the repertoire was profiled, and TCRdb retains in-frame clones only, with some absent. Of 90,000 to 150,000 clones listed, just over 85% are singletons. The V gene is TRBV30, the J gene TRBJ1-1, with a weak D call TRBD1 (6 bases). This clonotype was obtained from an adult in good health. The sample here was peripheral blood, taken on day 0 of AZD1222 vaccination. CDR3 residues: CAWSVRTGRWTEAFF. In DNA, the CDR3 is TGTGCCTGGAGTGTACGAACAGGGCGTTGGACTGAAGCTTTCTTT. Variable domain in full (rest from reference TRBV30 and TRBJ1-1): SQTIHQWPATLVQPVGSPLSLECTVEGTSNPNLYWYRQAAGRGLQLLFYSVGIGQISSEVPQNLSASRPQDRQFILSSKKLLLSDSGFYLCAWSVRTGRWTEAFFGQGTRLTVV.